This T cell receptor (beta chain) was identified during a study of early T cells in non-severe SARS-CoV-2 infection. On the study more broadly: The input, bulk RNA from unsorted whole blood, was sequenced, and chains were unpaired.

Whole-study findings and limits: Reliance on VDJdb matching favored anti-spike CD8 responses; private and CD4 specificities were missed.

The TCR library protocol was used to attach unique molecular identifiers. These identifiers were attached to individual cDNA molecules. In TCRdb, the 5' RACE reads were re-called with MiXCR into one record per CDR3 protein. The sample records approximately 80,000 distinct CDR3 sequences, about an eighth being singletons. A word on this clonotype: Antigen unknown. The germline gene is not matched at one end of the junction; a read error may be the cause.

CDR3 size: 14 residues. CDR1 is LNHNV and CDR2 is YYDKDF in the germline V gene (reference sequence). Input material: whole blood. The chain employs TRBV15 and TRBJ2-1, with D possibly matching TRBD2 (5 bases). The sequence was obtained from an adult who was a healthcare worker with PCR-confirmed SARS-CoV-2 infection or an uninfected control (not recorded which). The CDR3 DNA follows: TGTGCCACCAGCAGAGTCGGGGATTACAGTGAGCAGTTCTTC. Its translation is CATSRVGDYSEQFF.